The next 8 T cell receptor beta chains were all read from a single sample in a study of low-dose radiotherapy and immunotherapy resistance in tumors. Primers targeting TRAV and TRBV primed first-strand cDNA, covering alpha and beta chains. TCR amplification involved about 21 PCR cycles with a constant-region primer and V-primer adapter. TCRdb re-called the reads with MiXCR, one entry per CDR3 protein. The sample contains around 76,000 distinct CDR3 sequences, around 29% of which appear only once. Time point denoted: before trial treatment. Sequenced material: PBMCs, taken before treatment. These receptors were obtained from a female donor with ovarian cancer.

This clonotype was observed a handful of times. The gene calls are TRBV12-3 or TRBV12-4 and TRBJ2-3, with D perhaps TRBD1 or TRBD2 (6 bases each). V lost 3 bases, J lost 0 bases, and 13 bases lay in between. There are 16 residues in the CDR3. CDR3 residues: CASSFGRGLSTDTQYF. CDR3 coding DNA: TGTGCCAGCAGTTTCGGCCGGGGGCTTAGCACAGATACGCAGTATTTT.

The chain is built from TRBV6-6 and TRBJ2-1, with D possibly being TRBD1 (7 bases). The CDR3 loop spans 15 amino acids. CDR1 MNHNY and CDR2 SVGAGI come from the germline V gene (reference sequence). Trimming took 4 bases from V and 5 from J, leaving 15 bases between them. CDR3 residues: CASSLRDSSDNEQFF. The DNA of the CDR3 is TGTGCCAGCAGTTTGCGGGACAGTTCCGACAATGAGCAGTTCTTC.

This clonotype was counted once. This likely traces to a read error, being one base from a far larger clone. The CDR3 region is CASSLTPGPPGEKLFF. The CDR3 DNA follows: TGTGCCAGCAGTTTAACCCCGGGACCTCCGGGTGAAAAACTGTTTTTT. V and J are TRBV27 and TRBJ1-4, with a tentative D call TRBD1 (5 bases). The germline V gene encodes CDR1 MNHEY and CDR2 SMNVEV (reference sequence). This CDR3 comprises 16 residues. Trimming removed 2 bases at V and 7 bases at J, with 17 bases between.

The gene calls are TRBV11-2 and TRBJ2-1, with unresolved D. CDR1 and CDR2 from the germline V gene are SGHAT and FQNNGV. V lost 3 bases and J 0 bases, leaving 6 bases between the germline ends. CDR3 length: 14 residues. The CDR3 sequence: CASSFGVSYNEQFF. DNA of the CDR3: TGTGCCAGCAGCTTTGGGGTCTCCTACAATGAGCAGTTCTTC.

This clonotype has at least ten counts. The chain is built from TRBV28 and TRBJ2-5; D remains unclear. V lost 6 bases, J lost 5 bases, and 13 bases lay in between. Germline V gene lookup returns CDR1 MDHEN and CDR2 SYDVKM. This CDR3 has 13 amino acids. This CDR3 reads CASSPPHGETQYF. CDR3 in DNA: TGTGCCAGCAGCCCTCCCCACGGCGAGACCCAGTACTTC.

The V gene is TRBV29-1, the J gene TRBJ1-1, with TRBD1 matching over 7 bases. Germline V gene lookup returns CDR1 SQVTM and CDR2 ANQGSEA. Unmatched junction bases numbered 13, after V lost 7 bases and J lost 5 bases. This CDR3 region has 14 residues. In DNA form, the CDR3 reads TGCAGCGCACGTACCGACAGGGTAGTAACTGAAGCTTTCTTT. Translation gives CSARTDRVVTEAFF.

The chain joins TRBV5-4 to TRBJ2-3, with D perhaps matching TRBD1 or TRBD2 (5 bases each). This CDR3 spans 12 amino acids. V shed 10 bases and J shed 6 bases, with 15 bases lying between them. Germline assignment: CDR1 SGHNT and CDR2 YYREEE (reference sequence). In DNA form, the CDR3 reads TGTGCCTTGGGGGTACCCTTGGATACGCAGTATTTT. Protein product: CALGVPLDTQYF.

This clonotype turned up a few times. V gene TRBV12-3 or TRBV12-4 combines with J gene TRBJ2-1; TRBD2 is a possible D gene (5 bases). Deletions cut 5 bases from V and 8 bases from J, with 19 bases between. CDR3 length: 15 residues. This chain's CDR3 is CASSAGVADFDEQFF. As DNA, the CDR3 is TGTGCCAGCAGTGCCGGGGTAGCCGACTTCGATGAGCAGTTCTTC.